What follows describes a single TCR beta chain. Its antigen target is currently unknown. No clone much larger than this one lies a single base away; base qualities are absent. To sequence the TCRbeta CDR3 region, genomic DNA was isolated from the sorted cells. The immunoSEQ Assay was used for sequencing of TCRbeta CDR3 regions. Sourced from immuneACCESS, this table was stored by TCRdb with only in-frame sequences that have V and J called. A share of the clones is absent; for the studies checked, an unresolved V gene accounts for under half, and the remainder has no known explanation. The sample data list 90,000 or so clones, and about 87% of these were observed just once. The ten largest clones capture 1.5% to 2% of the sample. Patients with autoimmune disease history or receiving systemic immunosuppression were excluded from the trial. In every dose cohort, peripheral blood was drawn for TCR sequencing at baseline, cycle 4 day 1, and cycle 7 day 1. Samples came from an open-label, multicenter, first-in-human phase I dose-escalation trial of ivuxolimab. The trial enrolled adults with locally advanced or metastatic head and neck squamous cell, hepatocellular, melanoma or renal cell carcinoma. Before TCR sequencing, CD4+ T cells and CD8+ T cells from peripheral blood were sorted into separate populations.

These data originate in a study of OX40 agonist ivuxolimab in advanced cancers. A note on the overall study: The costimulatory receptor OX40 (CD134) was targeted by ivuxolimab, a fully human IgG2 agonistic monoclonal antibody. The paper reports the monotherapy dose-escalation portion (N = 52 patients) of the phase I ivuxolimab trial. The point of sequencing TCRbeta in the periphery was to test whether ivuxolimab changed TCR sequence diversity and drove clonal T-cell expansion. Among the roughly 52 dose-escalation patients, 19 had hepatocellular carcinoma, roughly 15 melanoma, 9 renal cell carcinoma and 9 head and neck cancer. The dose-escalation cohort was almost 85% male with a mean age of about 60 years, ranging from roughly 23 to 90. Patients were allowed to have had prior anti-PD-1, anti-PD-L1 or anti-CTLA-4 therapy, and 30% to 50% of the dose-escalation patients had previously received checkpoint inhibitors. Intravenous ivuxolimab was administered to patients every 2 weeks at six dose levels: 0.01, 0.1, 0.3, 1.5, 3 and 10 mg/kg. Partial responses occurred in three dose-escalation patients, of whom one had hepatocellular carcinoma and two had cutaneous melanoma. General study outcomes and caveats: At doses of 0.1 to 3.0 mg/kg, clonal expansion of both CD4+ and CD8+ T cells in blood was seen between baseline and week 6. On average, CD8+ T cells showed more expanded clones than CD4+ T cells after ivuxolimab. Antigen specificity was not determined for the clonally expanded peripheral T cells. Partial responders in the 0.1-3.0 mg/kg groups had among the lowest normalized peripheral clonal expansion, especially among CD8+ T cells. Low levels of normalized T-cell clonal expansion were also seen in some patients who did not respond.

The material was CD4+ or CD8+ T cells sorted from blood, obtained in a trial of the OX40 agonist ivuxolimab. This TCR derives from an adult with an advanced solid tumor such as melanoma, head and neck, liver or kidney cancer.

This receptor carries the CDR3 CASSPAPGTQYF. The DNA sequence reads TGTGCCAGCTCACCCGCTCCGGGGACCCAGTACTTC. The rearranged chain carries TRBV18 and TRBJ2-5; no confident D gene assignment can be made. V lost 3 bases and J lost 7 bases; the stretch between them is 9 bases long. The CDR1 and CDR2 encoded by the germline V gene are KGHSH and LQKENI. The CDR3 spans 12 residues, from the cysteine through the phenylalanine. Only CDR3 DNA is held: 36 bases, read in frame from base 1.